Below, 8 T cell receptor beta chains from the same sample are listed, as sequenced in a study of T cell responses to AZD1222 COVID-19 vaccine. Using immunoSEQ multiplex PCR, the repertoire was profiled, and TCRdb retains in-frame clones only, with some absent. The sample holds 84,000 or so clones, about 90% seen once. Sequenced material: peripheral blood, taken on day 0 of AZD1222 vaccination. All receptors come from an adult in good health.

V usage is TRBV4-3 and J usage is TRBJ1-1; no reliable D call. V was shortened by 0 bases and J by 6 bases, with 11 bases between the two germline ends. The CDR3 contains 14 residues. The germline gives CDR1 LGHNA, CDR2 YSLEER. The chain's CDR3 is CASSQEEAGPEAFF. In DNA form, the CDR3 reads TGCGCCAGCAGCCAAGAAGAGGCAGGACCTGAAGCTTTCTTT.

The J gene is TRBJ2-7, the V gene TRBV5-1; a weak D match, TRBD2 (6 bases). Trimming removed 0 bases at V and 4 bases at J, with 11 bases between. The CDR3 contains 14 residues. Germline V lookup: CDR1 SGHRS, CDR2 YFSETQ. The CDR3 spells CASSLAWGTYEQYF. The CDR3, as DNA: TGCGCCAGCAGCTTGGCCTGGGGGACTTACGAGCAGTACTTC. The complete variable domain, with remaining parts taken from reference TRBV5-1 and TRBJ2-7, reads KAGVTQTPRYLIKTRGQQVTLSCSPISGHRSVSWYQQTPGQGLQFLFEYFSETQRNKGNFPGRFSGRQFSNSRSEMNVSTLELGDSALYLCASSLAWGTYEQYFGPGTRLTVT.

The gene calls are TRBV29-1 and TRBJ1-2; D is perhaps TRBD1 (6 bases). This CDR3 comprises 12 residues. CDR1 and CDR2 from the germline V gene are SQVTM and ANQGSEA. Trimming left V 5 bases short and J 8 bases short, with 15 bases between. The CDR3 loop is CSVPRDIPGYTF. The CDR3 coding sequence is TGCAGCGTTCCCCGGGACATCCCCGGCTACACCTTC.

The CDR3 sequence is CATSDLRATNTGELFF. The CDR3 DNA reads as TGTGCCACCAGTGATCTCCGGGCTACGAACACCGGGGAGCTGTTTTTT. The chain carries TRBV24-1 and TRBJ2-2, with unresolved D. In germline, CDR1 is KGHDR, CDR2 SFDVKD. This CDR3 is 16 amino acids long. V lost 3 bases and J 0 bases, leaving 10 bases between the germline ends.

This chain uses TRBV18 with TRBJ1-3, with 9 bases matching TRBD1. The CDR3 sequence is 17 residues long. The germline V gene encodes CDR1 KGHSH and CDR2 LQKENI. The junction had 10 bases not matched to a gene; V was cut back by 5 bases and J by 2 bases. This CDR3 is CASSTRRDRDPGNTIYF. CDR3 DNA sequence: TGTGCCAGCTCAACGCGGCGGGACAGGGATCCTGGAAACACCATATATTTT.

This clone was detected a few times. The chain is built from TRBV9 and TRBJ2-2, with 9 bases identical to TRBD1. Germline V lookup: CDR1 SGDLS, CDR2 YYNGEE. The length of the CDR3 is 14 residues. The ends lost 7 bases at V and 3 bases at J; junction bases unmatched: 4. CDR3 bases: TGTGCCAGCGGCCGGACAGGGGACACCGGGGAGCTGTTTTTT. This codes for CASGRTGDTGELFF.

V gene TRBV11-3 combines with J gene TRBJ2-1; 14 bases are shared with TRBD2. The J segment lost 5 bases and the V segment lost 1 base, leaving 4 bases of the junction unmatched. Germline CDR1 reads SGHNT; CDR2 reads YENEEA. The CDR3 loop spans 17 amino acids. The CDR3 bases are TGTGCCAGCAGCTTAGTGACTAGCGGGAGGGGAGACAATGAGCAGTTCTTC. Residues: CASSLVTSGRGDNEQFF.

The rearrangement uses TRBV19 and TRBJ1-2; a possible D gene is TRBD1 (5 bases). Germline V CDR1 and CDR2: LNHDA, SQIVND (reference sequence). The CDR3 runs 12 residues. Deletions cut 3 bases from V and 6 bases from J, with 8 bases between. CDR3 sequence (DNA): TGTGCCAGTAGTATCCAGGGCCATGGCTACACCTTC. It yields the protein CASSIQGHGYTF.